Sequencing of this T cell receptor beta chain was carried out in a study of technical replicates of blood from four donors. Trimming removed 4 bases from V and 4 bases from J; junction bases left unmatched: 10. The germline CDR1 and CDR2 sequences are MGHRA and YSYEKL. CDR3 length equals 16 residues. Method: immunoSEQ multiplex PCR; TCRdb's copy keeps in-frame clones and lacks some. The sample lists tens of thousands of clones, approximately 94% occurring once. The chain recombines TRBV4-1 with TRBJ1-2; 9 bases fit TRBD1. The sequence was collected from a human donor in good health. The sample consisted of T cells isolated from PBMCs. In DNA form, the CDR3 reads TGCGCCAGCAGCCTGGGACCGGGACAGGGCGTCTATGGCTACACCTTC. Translated, it gives CASSLGPGQGVYGYTF.